The source of this TCR beta chain is a study of blood T cell repertoires in COVID-19. For the study at large: Sites across the United States, Italy and Spain contributed samples from acute and convalescent COVID-19. From T cells, B-cell-depleted T cells, or PBMCs came the material, which was cDNA or gDNA.

The CDR3 contains 14 residues. V lost 0 bases to trimming and J lost 3 bases; unmatched junction nucleotides: 1. Germline V CDR1 and CDR2: SGDLS, YYNGEE. As handled by the study authors: Cell counts per sample came from amplifying reference gene primers. Method: immunoSEQ multiplex PCR; TCRdb's copy keeps in-frame clones and lacks some. V and J calls and clone size are given by that table; D and trimming were obtained from the DNA. The table lists roughly 200,000 clones, under 90% of them singletons. Sequenced input: peripheral blood. The chain couples TRBV9 to TRBJ2-7; 9 bases map to TRBD2. The receptor was isolated from a woman of 80 years or more with active or convalescent COVID-19. The CDR3: CASSVGGGGYEQYF. Here the CDR3 DNA reads TGTGCCAGCAGCGTAGGCGGGGGGGGCTACGAGCAGTACTTC.